This T cell receptor beta chain is drawn from a study of blood T cell repertoires in COVID-19. Whole-study context: From T cells, B-cell-depleted T cells, or PBMCs came the material, which was cDNA or gDNA.

TCRdb's copy holds only in-frame clones and misses some; the assay was immunoSEQ multiplex PCR. Among 150,000 to 200,000 clones listed, approximately 83% were seen once. V lost 6 bases to trimming and J lost 0 bases; unmatched junction nucleotides: 7. Germline V gives CDR1 KGHSH, CDR2 LQKENI. The CDR3 totals 15 residues. Sequencing input: peripheral blood. The chain couples TRBV18 to TRBJ2-7, with 8 bases lining up with TRBD2. The clonotype was recovered from a man in his 70s who had recovered from COVID-19. The CDR3 DNA reads TGTGCCAGCTCGCCCCTAGCGGGCCCCTCCTACGAGCAGTACTTC. As protein: CASSPLAGPSYEQYF. Complete variable domain (other parts from reference TRBV18 and TRBJ2-7): NAGVMQNPRHLVRRRGQEARLRCSPMKGHSHVYWYRQLPEEGLKFMVYLQKENIIDESGMPKERFSAEFPKEGPSILRIQQVVRGDSAAYFCASSPLAGPSYEQYFGPGTRLTVT.